Listed below are T cell receptor beta chains from one sample, sequenced in a study of cytomegalovirus exposure and HLA in healthy donors. TCRdb's table, derived via immunoSEQ multiplex PCR, lists solely in-frame clones and lacks some. The sample has around 80,000 clones, 62% seen once. The sample taken for sequencing was PBMCs. Receptors were obtained from a male donor in good health and CMV-seropositive. CDR3s include the opening cysteine and the closing phenylalanine or tryptophan. D genes are given only for firm matches. The size of a clone is reported for some rows only, either as once, few or many, or as a class for expanded clones.

V,J,D,size,DNA,CDR3
TRBV7-9,TRBJ1-1,TRBD1,few,TGTGCCAGCAGCTTCCCAAGGACCGGGACAGGGCCCATGAACACTGAAGCTTTCTTT,CASSFPRTGTGPMNTEAFF
TRBV19,TRBJ2-5,TRBD2,.,TGTGCCAGTAGTCTCTACAGCGGGGTTCAAGAGACCCAGTACTTC,CASSLYSGVQETQYF
TRBV5-6,TRBJ2-7,TRBD1,.,TGTGCCAGCAGCTCTGACAGGGGATACGAGCAGTACTTC,CASSSDRGYEQYF
TRBV28,TRBJ2-5,TRBD1,once,TGTGCCAGCAGTATCAGACAGGGCGGACTCCAGTACTTC,CASSIRQGGLQYF
TRBV13,TRBJ1-2,TRBD1,.,TGTGCCAGCAGCTCGGTCACAGGGGGCGACTATGGCTACACCTTC,CASSSVTGGDYGYTF
TRBV7-9,TRBJ1-4,TRBD1,.,TGTGCCAGCAGCCAGGCAGGGGGGAATGAAAAACTGTTTTTT,CASSQAGGNEKLFF
TRBV5-4,TRBJ2-3,.,.,TGTGCCAGCAGCTTGGGATCCGGGAGTGGGTCAGATACGCAGTATTTT,CASSLGSGSGSDTQYF
TRBV7-9,TRBJ2-2,.,few,TGTGCCAGCAGCCCCACTGATACCGGGGAGCTGTTTTTT,CASSPTDTGELFF
TRBV7-2,TRBJ2-5,.,once,TGTGCCAGCAGCCCACAGGTCCAGAGGACCCAGTACTTC,CASSPQVQRTQYF
TRBV9,TRBJ2-2,.,.,TGTGCCAGCAGCTACAGGGAAACCGGGGAGCTGTTTTTT,CASSYRETGELFF
TRBV28,TRBJ1-3,.,.,TGTGCCAGCAGTTTACGAGCAGGGGGAAACACCATATATTTT,CASSLRAGGNTIYF
TRBV4-3,TRBJ2-3,.,.,TGCGCCAGCAGCCAAGATAGAGGTGATACGCAGTATTTT,CASSQDRGDTQYF
TRBV30,TRBJ1-5,TRBD1,.,TGTGCCTGGACCCTCGGACAGGGGGGTTATAGCAATCAGCCCCAGCATTTT,CAWTLGQGGYSNQPQHF
TRBV28,TRBJ1-4,.,.,TGTGCCAGCAGTTTAGTGTCAGGGTGGCTTGAAAAACTGTTTTTT,CASSLVSGWLEKLFF
TRBV7-9,TRBJ1-4,.,.,TGTGCCAGCAGCCTTGGCCAGGGCTCGGAAAAACTGTTTTTT,CASSLGQGSEKLFF
TRBV7-9,TRBJ1-1,TRBD1,few,TGTGCCAGCAGCCCTGCACAGGGGGCATTGAACACTGAAGCTTTCTTT,CASSPAQGALNTEAFF
TRBV9,TRBJ1-2,TRBD1,few,TGTGCCAGCAGCGTTACAGGGGGCGCTGACTATGGCTACACCTTC,CASSVTGGADYGYTF
TRBV7-7,TRBJ2-3,.,.,TGTGCTAGCAGCCTGGAGCGGAGCACAGATACGCAGTATTTT,CASSLERSTDTQYF
TRBV7-3,TRBJ2-1,TRBD2,few,TGTGCCAGCAGCTTAACACGGGAGGCCTACAATGAGCAGTTCTTC,CASSLTREAYNEQFF
TRBV7-7,TRBJ2-5,TRBD2,.,TGTGCTAGCGGGCCTGTTAGGGAGACCCAGTACTTC,CASGPVRETQYF
TRBV9,TRBJ2-7,.,.,TGTGCCAGCAGCGTAGTTGGAGGCCACGGGTACGAGCAGTACTTC,CASSVVGGHGYEQYF
TRBV4-3,TRBJ1-1,.,few,TGCGCCAGCAGCCAAGATACTGGGAACACTGAAGCTTTCTTT,CASSQDTGNTEAFF
TRBV18,TRBJ2-5,.,once,TGTGCCAGCTCACCAAATAAAGGGGGAAGGGAGACCCAGTACTTC,CASSPNKGGRETQYF
TRBV4-3,TRBJ2-2,TRBD2,.,TGCGCCAGCAGCCAGAAATATGCCGGGACTAGCGCCACCGGGGAGCTGTTTTTT,CASSQKYAGTSATGELFF
TRBV6-5,TRBJ1-2,.,.,TGTGCCAGCAGTTTGGACAAAATGGCCTATGGCTACACCTTC,CASSLDKMAYGYTF
TRBV14,TRBJ2-7,TRBD1,.,TGTGCCAGCAGCCAATTGGACAGGGGGTTTCGCGAGCAGTACTTC,CASSQLDRGFREQYF
TRBV7-3,TRBJ2-1,TRBD2,.,TGTGCCAGCTCTGAGTCCGGGACTAGCGACAATGAGCAGTTCTTC,CASSESGTSDNEQFF
TRBV30,TRBJ1-2,.,.,TGTGCCTGGAGTGTAACCGGTGACTATGGCTACACCTTC,CAWSVTGDYGYTF
TRBV29-1,TRBJ1-3,.,.,TGCAGCGCCCGCGGACAGACCATATATTTT,CSARGQTIYF
TRBV9,TRBJ2-5,TRBD1,.,TGTGCCAGCAGCGCCTTCGATCAGGGGGAGCAGTACTTC,CASSAFDQGEQYF
TRBV5-4,TRBJ1-2,.,.,TGTGCCAGCAGCTTGGGACAGATCAACTATGGCTACACCTTC,CASSLGQINYGYTF
TRBV6-4,TRBJ1-3,.,.,TGTGCCAGCAGTGTTGAAGCAGGGTCTGGAAACACCATATATTTT,CASSVEAGSGNTIYF
TRBV9,TRBJ2-3,.,.,TGTGCCAGCAGCGTATCAGGGACTAGCACAGATACGCAGTATTTT,CASSVSGTSTDTQYF
TRBV6-5,TRBJ1-2,TRBD1,.,TGTGCCAGCAACCCTTCAGGGGGCCCCCTGGCCTTC,CASNPSGGPLAF
TRBV6-1,TRBJ1-5,TRBD1,few,TGTGCCAGCAGTGAATCAGGCAGGGGGCATCAGCCCCAGCATTTT,CASSESGRGHQPQHF
TRBV7-2,TRBJ1-2,.,.,TGTGCCAGCAGCCCCATCCACGCAGGGAACGCTGGCTACACCTTC,CASSPIHAGNAGYTF
TRBV7-9,TRBJ2-1,TRBD2,once,TGTGCCAGCAGCTTGGCGGGAGTGACCAATGAGCAGTTCTTC,CASSLAGVTNEQFF
TRBV30,TRBJ2-7,TRBD1,few,TGTGCCTGGAGTGTGGGCCACAGGGGAATAGCCTACGAGCAGTACTTC,CAWSVGHRGIAYEQYF
TRBV7-2,TRBJ2-1,.,few,TGTGCCAGCAGCTTAGGTCCGGGTAATGAGCAGTTCTTC,CASSLGPGNEQFF
TRBV9,TRBJ1-4,TRBD1,few,TGTGCCAGCAGCATCGGGACAGGGTCTAATGAAAAACTGTTTTTT,CASSIGTGSNEKLFF
TRBV19,TRBJ1-5,.,.,TGTGCCAGTAGTATAGATCGCGGGGGACGGGGCAATCAGCCCCAGCATTTT,CASSIDRGGRGNQPQHF
TRBV4-2,TRBJ2-3,TRBD2,.,TGTGCCAGCAGCCCTCGGGCGGGAGAATGGACAGATACGCAGTATTTT,CASSPRAGEWTDTQYF
TRBV27,TRBJ1-5,.,.,TGTGCCAGCAGGGGGCAGGCTGGGAGCAATCAGCCCCAGCATTTT,CASRGQAGSNQPQHF